This T cell receptor beta chain was sequenced in a study of regulatory T cells in long-lasting Graves disease. Notes on the study in general: Investigators studied peripheral blood only, not thyroid tissue. Limited samples may have lowered accuracy.

Time point denoted: persistent/refractory GD, antithyroid drugs over 5 years with positive TRAb. Scientists built the TCR library using RNA that was extracted from PBMCs. Arm-PCR of CDR3 regions and iRepertoire HTBI primers were the basis on which TCR beta libraries were built. TCRdb reprocessed the multiplex PCR reads with MiXCR, giving one entry per CDR3 protein. The sample lists around 450,000 distinct CDR3 sequences; 20% to 25% were seen once. Concerning this clonotype: Its specificity is not known. Since a much larger clone is just one base distant, this may be a read error.

Material: peripheral blood mononuclear cells (PBMCs), obtained when the disease was refractory, from a patient treated with antithyroid drugs. The receptor was derived from a female donor with Graves disease.

The CDR3 loop reads CASSPVGTNEKLFF. In DNA, the CDR3 is TGTGCCAGCAGCCCCGTTGGGACTAATGAAAAACTGTTTTTT. The V gene is TRBV7-9, the J gene TRBJ1-4, with D unresolved. V shed 5 bases and J shed 2 bases, with 9 bases lying between them. The CDR3 contains 14 residues. Germline V gives CDR1 SEHNR, CDR2 FQNEAQ (reference sequence).